These 28 T cell receptor beta chains originate from one sample sequenced in a study of shared clonotypes between healthy human individuals. Some clones are missing from TCRdb's copy, which holds only in-frame ones; the method was immunoSEQ multiplex PCR. The table lists 600,000 to 750,000 clones, 90% of them singletons, with less than 40% in the top ten. The specimen sequenced was memory CD8+ T cells from PBMCs. As to subset: CD45RO+ cells pooled with CCR7-negative TemRA cells. The receptors were sampled from a man younger than 35 in good health. Some clones in this sample may be carry-over from other donors' samples.

This clone was counted once. The rearrangement joins TRBV27 to TRBJ2-7, with D possibly matching TRBD2 (5 bases). The ends were cut back, 3 bases at V and 5 bases at J, with 11 bases in the middle. Germline-derived CDR1 and CDR2 are MNHEY and SMNVEV (reference sequence). The CDR3 has 13 residues. This chain's CDR3 is CASSLRGIDEQYF. The CDR3 nucleotides read TGTGCCAGCAGTTTGAGAGGGATCGACGAGCAGTACTTC.

The gene calls are TRBV4-1 and TRBJ1-2; D possibly corresponds to TRBD1 (5 bases). CDR1 MGHRA and CDR2 YSYEKL come from the germline V gene. V lost 6 bases and J 8 bases, leaving 13 bases between the germline ends. The CDR3 extends over 12 amino acids. CDR3 bases: TGCGCCAGCAGAGGGGACGAACAGGGCTACACCTTC. This gives the protein CASRGDEQGYTF.

This clone has a single count. This rearrangement joins TRBV19 to TRBJ1-5, with D possibly being TRBD1 (6 bases). Trimming cost V 3 bases and J 1 base, with 10 bases left between them. The CDR3 contains 15 residues. Germline V gives CDR1 LNHDA, CDR2 SQIVND (reference sequence). The CDR3, as DNA: TGTGCCAGTAGTATCATCACAGGGAGCAATCAGCCCCAGCATTTT. This translates into CASSIITGSNQPQHF.

The CDR3 DNA sequence: TGTGCCAGCAGCTTAGTATTTGCGAAAAATCTAGCCTACGAGCAGTACTTC. As protein: CASSLVFAKNLAYEQYF. The chain links TRBV11-2 to TRBJ2-7; no clear D gene. This CDR3 has 17 amino acids. The V gene lost 1 base and the J gene lost 2 bases, with 18 bases spanning the gap. CDR1 and CDR2 from the germline V gene are SGHAT and FQNNGV.

The chain employs TRBV5-1 and TRBJ2-2; 7 bases map to TRBD2. The CDR3 runs to 16 residues. V gave up 1 base and J gave up 2 bases; unmatched junction bases: 5. Germline V gene data show CDR1 as SGHRS and CDR2 as YFSETQ. The CDR3 region has the DNA TGCGCCAGCAGCTTGACAAGCGGGGCCAACACCGGGGAGCTGTTTTTT. This encodes CASSLTSGANTGELFF.

Regarding this clone: This may be a read error: a much more frequent sequence differs by one nucleotide. The chain is built from TRBV7-9 and TRBJ1-1; no clear D gene. The CDR3 runs 13 residues. The germline V and J ends were trimmed by 4 bases and 1 base, with 7 bases remaining between them. Germline V CDR1 and CDR2: SEHNR, FQNEAQ (reference sequence). The CDR3 spells CASSSDGNTEAFF. In DNA, the CDR3 is TGTGCCAGCAGCTCGGACGGGAACACTGAAGCTTTCTTT.

The chain joins TRBV11-2 to TRBJ2-7; 11 bases match TRBD2. The CDR3 has 14 amino acids. The germline V gene has CDR1 SGHAT and CDR2 FQNNGV. J lost 6 bases, V lost 5 bases, and 6 bases had no gene match. CDR3 bases: TGTGCCAGCAGCCTAGCGGGAGGTTCTTTCGAGCAGTACTTC. It codes for CASSLAGGSFEQYF.

The chain has TRBV7-9 and TRBJ2-1; D not certain. The V gene lost 5 bases and the J gene lost 5 bases, with 16 bases spanning the gap. This CDR3 is 15 amino acids long. Germline CDR1 is SEHNR and CDR2 is FQNEAQ (reference sequence). CDR3 sequence (DNA): TGTGCCAGCAGCACAAGTGTACGTACGAACAATGAGCAGTTCTTC. Protein sequence: CASSTSVRTNNEQFF.

The gene calls are TRBV5-1 and TRBJ2-7; D call uncertain. The CDR3 consists of 15 residues. CDR1 is SGHRS, CDR2 YFSETQ, per germline. V dropped 4 bases and J dropped 2 bases, with 16 bases sitting between them. Here the CDR3 reads CASSPSLDSAYEQYF. The CDR3 DNA reads TGCGCCAGCAGCCCGAGTCTAGATTCGGCCTACGAGCAGTACTTC.

The genes are TRBV15 and TRBJ1-3, with 7 bases that match TRBD1. The CDR3 is 17 amino acids. V dropped 3 bases and J dropped 2; count of bases not matched to a gene: 10. CDR1 is LNHNV and CDR2 is YYDKDF in the germline V gene (reference sequence). The CDR3 coding sequence is TGTGCCACCAGCAGTATAATACTGGACAGGACTGGAAACACCATATATTTT. Its translation is CATSSIILDRTGNTIYF.

J is TRBJ1-3 and V is TRBV9; no clear D. CDR1 and CDR2 (germline): SGDLS, YYNGEE. Deletions cut 0 bases from V and 7 bases from J, with 11 bases between. This CDR3 is built from 14 residues. CDR3 residues: CASSVGQAGNTIYF. CDR3 coding DNA: TGTGCCAGCAGCGTAGGACAAGCCGGGAACACCATATATTTT.

The CDR3 sequence: CASSLTIEGEQFF. In DNA form, the CDR3 reads TGTGCCAGCAGCTTAACGATAGAAGGTGAGCAGTTCTTC. V and J are TRBV7-3 and TRBJ2-1; D gene uncertain. The V end lost 0 bases, the J end lost 9 bases, and 9 bases lay between the germline ends. The CDR3 runs 13 residues. Looked up from germline, CDR1 is SGHTA and CDR2 is FQGTGA.

The CDR3 sequence: CASSSLGTQYF. In DNA, the CDR3 is TGCGCCAGCAGCTCCCTGGGGACCCAGTACTTC. The chain combines TRBV5-1 with TRBJ2-5; no clear D gene. This CDR3 spans 11 amino acids. The V end was cut by 3 bases, the J end by 7 bases, with 7 bases between. Germline CDR1 SGHRS, CDR2 YFSETQ.

This chain uses TRBV7-3 with TRBJ2-1; the D gene is possibly TRBD1 (6 bases). The CDR3 consists of 16 residues. V was cut by 2 bases and J by 2 bases, with 13 bases left in between. Germline-derived CDR1 and CDR2 are SGHTA and FQGTGA. The CDR3: CASSLGGSNPYNEQFF. DNA for the CDR3: TGTGCCAGCAGCTTAGGGGGCTCCAATCCCTACAATGAGCAGTTCTTC. The variable domain in full, with the rest retrieved from reference TRBV7-3 and TRBJ2-1, is GAGVSQTPSNKVTEKGKYVELRCDPISGHTALYWYRQSLGQGPEFLIYFQGTGAADDSGLPNDRFFAVRPEGSVSTLKIQRTERGDSAVYLCASSLGGSNPYNEQFFGPGTRLTVL.

The V call is TRBV7-9, the J call TRBJ2-5, with D maybe TRBD1 (6 bases). V lost 6 bases to trimming and J lost 5 bases, with 16 bases between them. This CDR3 region has 14 residues. CDR1 and CDR2 from the germline V gene are SEHNR and FQNEAQ (reference sequence). As DNA, the CDR3 is TGTGCCAGCAGTGTTGGTGGGGGCAGGGAGACCCAGTACTTC. Its translation: CASSVGGGRETQYF.

The rearrangement links TRBV10-3 to TRBJ2-1; tentatively, D is TRBD2 (5 bases). The V gene lost 8 bases and the J gene lost 7 bases, with 18 bases spanning the gap. This CDR3 comprises 14 residues. Germline V gene data show CDR1 as ENHRY and CDR2 as SYGVKD. In nucleotides, the CDR3 is TGTGCCATCCGGCCGTTGGAGGTGGAGAATGAGCAGTTCTTC. Translated, it gives CAIRPLEVENEQFF.

Only a few counts were recorded for this clone. The chain joins TRBV6-6 to TRBJ2-7, with TRBD2 matching 7 bases. Germline trimming cut 10 bases from V and 2 bases from J; bases unmatched to any gene: 5. Germline lookup yields CDR1 MNHNY and CDR2 SVGAGI (reference sequence). CDR3 length equals 12 residues. The CDR3 sequence: CATGGSAYEQYF. The CDR3 nucleotides are TGTGCCACGGGAGGTAGTGCCTACGAGCAGTACTTC.

V usage is TRBV9 and J usage is TRBJ2-7, with TRBD2 as a possible D gene (5 bases). The germline gives CDR1 SGDLS, CDR2 YYNGEE. CDR3 size: 12 residues. V lost 3 bases and J 3 bases, leaving 7 bases between the germline ends. CDR3 residues: CASSAGDYEQYF. The CDR3 bases are TGTGCCAGCAGCGCCGGGGACTACGAGCAGTACTTC.

The rearrangement uses TRBV5-1 and TRBJ2-1, with D tentatively TRBD2 (6 bases). Looked up from germline, CDR1 is SGHRS and CDR2 is YFSETQ. The CDR3 contains 13 residues. V lost 4 bases and J lost 15, with 20 bases in between. The CDR3 nucleotides are TGCGCCAGCAGCGGCCGGGACTCCCGGGAAGGGTTCTTC. This codes for CASSGRDSREGFF.

The V and J genes are TRBV7-9 and TRBJ1-5, with D perhaps TRBD1 (6 bases). With 6 bases removed from V and 5 bases from J, the gap between germline ends came to 11 bases. Germline V gene sequence: CDR1 SEHNR, CDR2 FQNEAQ (reference sequence). This CDR3 contains 13 residues. The chain's CDR3 is CASSPGGYQPQHF. The CDR3 region has the DNA TGTGCCAGCAGTCCCGGGGGCTATCAGCCCCAGCATTTT.

The chain carries TRBV28 and TRBJ2-5; 8 bases agree with TRBD1. The CDR3 has 15 amino acids. Germline CDR1 reads MDHEN; CDR2 reads SYDVKM. J gave up 0 bases and V 5 bases, and 5 bases lay outside the gene matches. CDR3 protein: CASSPPGGYQETQYF. CDR3 coding DNA: TGTGCCAGCAGTCCCCCAGGGGGCTACCAAGAGACCCAGTACTTC.

V usage is TRBV28 and J usage is TRBJ1-2; D uncertain. Looked up from germline, CDR1 is MDHEN and CDR2 is SYDVKM. The CDR3 totals 15 residues. Trimming removed 2 bases at V and 1 base at J, with 11 bases between. The CDR3 nucleotides are TGTGCCAGCAGTTTACCGACGGACCTTAACTATGGCTACACCTTC. This gives the protein CASSLPTDLNYGYTF.

The rearrangement uses TRBV29-1 and TRBJ2-1; 8 nucleotides match TRBD2. The CDR3 sequence is 15 residues long. Per the germline V gene, CDR1 is SQVTM and CDR2 is ANQGSEA. With 6 bases clipped from V and 3 bases from J, the junction kept 10 bases outside the gene matches. The CDR3 bases are TGCAGCGTCGACGCCGGACTAGCCCTCTACAATGAGCAGTTCTTC. It codes for CSVDAGLALYNEQFF.

This chain connects TRBV15 to TRBJ2-7; D call uncertain. Germline loops: CDR1 LNHNV, CDR2 YYDKDF (reference sequence). The CDR3 runs to 12 residues. The V end lost 0 bases, the J end lost 7 bases, and 7 bases lay between the germline ends. CDR3 in DNA: TGTGCCACCAGCAGAGAACGTAGGGAGCAGTACTTC. It encodes CATSRERREQYF.

The chain employs TRBV25-1 and TRBJ2-1; 7 bases are a match to TRBD2. Unmatched junction bases numbered 5, after V lost 2 bases and J lost 4 bases. The CDR3 is made up of 15 amino acids. Germline lookup yields CDR1 MGHDK and CDR2 SYGVNS. CDR3 sequence reads: CASSEGASGYNEQFF. The CDR3 DNA is TGTGCCAGCAGTGAAGGGGCTAGCGGTTACAATGAGCAGTTCTTC.

This sequence joins TRBV6-5 and TRBJ2-1; D is possibly TRBD2 (6 bases). V was shortened by 8 bases and J by 10 bases, with 12 bases between the two germline ends. The V gene's germline CDR1 is MNHEY and CDR2 SVGAGI. The CDR3 runs to 11 residues. CDR3 protein: CASSPSGEQFF. The CDR3 DNA follows: TGTGCCAGCTCTCCGAGCGGGGAGCAGTTCTTC.

This clone was recorded once. The chain combines TRBV9 with TRBJ1-2, with D tentatively TRBD1 (6 bases). CDR1 and CDR2 from the germline V gene are SGDLS and YYNGEE. The length of the CDR3 is 14 residues. V was pared by 0 bases and J by 5 bases, with 11 bases between. CDR3 sequence (DNA): TGTGCCAGCAGCGTAGGTGGGACACCTTATGGCTACACCTTC. This translates into CASSVGGTPYGYTF. The entire variable domain, with the rest obtained from reference TRBV9 and TRBJ1-2, is as follows: DSGVTQTPKHLITATGQRVTLRCSPRSGDLSVYWYQQSLDQGLQFLIQYYNGEERAKGNILERFSAQQFPDLHSELNLSSLELGDSALYFCASSVGGTPYGYTFGSGTRLTVV.

This clone was observed once. The chain combines TRBV27 with TRBJ2-7, with a possible D match to TRBD1 (6 bases). The CDR3 loop spans 13 amino acids. Germline V gene sequence: CDR1 MNHEY, CDR2 SMNVEV (reference sequence). The V and J ends lost 4 bases and 3 bases respectively, with 10 bases between them. The CDR3, as DNA: TGTGCCAGCAGTTATGGCAGGGGCTACGAGCAGTACTTC. Translating gives CASSYGRGYEQYF.